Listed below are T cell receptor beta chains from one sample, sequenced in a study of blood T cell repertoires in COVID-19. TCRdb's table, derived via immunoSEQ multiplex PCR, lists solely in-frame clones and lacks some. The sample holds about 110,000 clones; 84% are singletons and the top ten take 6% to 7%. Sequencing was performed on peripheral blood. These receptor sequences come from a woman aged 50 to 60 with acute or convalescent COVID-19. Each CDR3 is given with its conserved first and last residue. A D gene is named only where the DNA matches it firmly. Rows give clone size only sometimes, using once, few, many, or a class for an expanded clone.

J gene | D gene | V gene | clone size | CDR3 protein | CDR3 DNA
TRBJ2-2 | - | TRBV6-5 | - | CASSYDSRNTGELFF | TGTGCCAGCAGTTACGACAGTAGGAACACCGGGGAGCTGTTTTTT
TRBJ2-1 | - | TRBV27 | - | CASAHSTGSSYNEQFF | TGTGCCAGCGCCCACTCAACAGGGAGCTCCTACAATGAGCAGTTCTTC
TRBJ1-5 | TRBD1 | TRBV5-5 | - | CASSLTTGDNQPQHF | TGTGCCAGCAGCTTAACGACAGGGGACAATCAGCCCCAGCATTTT
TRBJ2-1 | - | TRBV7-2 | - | CASSSHSQSQGHEQFF | TGTGCCAGCAGCTCACACTCTCAGTCACAGGGCCATGAGCAGTTCTTC
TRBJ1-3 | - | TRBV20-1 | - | CSASVGLSSGNTIYF | TGCAGTGCTAGTGTGGGGCTGAGCTCTGGAAACACCATATATTTT
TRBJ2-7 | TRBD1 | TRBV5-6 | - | CASSLGTDEQYF | TGTGCCAGCAGCCTGGGGACAGACGAGCAGTACTTC
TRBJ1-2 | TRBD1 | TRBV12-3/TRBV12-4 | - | CASRTGTAYGYTF | TGTGCCAGCAGAACCGGGACAGCCTATGGCTACACCTTC
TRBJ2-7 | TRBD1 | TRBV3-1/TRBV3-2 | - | CASSLGQEPYEQYF | TGTGCCAGCAGCCTGGGACAGGAACCCTACGAGCAGTACTTC
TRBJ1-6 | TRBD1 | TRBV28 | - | CASSLPGGHNSPLHF | TGTGCCAGCAGTTTGCCAGGGGGCCATAATTCACCCCTCCACTTT
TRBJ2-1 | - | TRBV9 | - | CASSVAGSSDEQFF | TGTGCCAGCAGCGTAGCGGGGAGTAGTGATGAGCAGTTCTTC
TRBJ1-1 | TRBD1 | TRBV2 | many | CASSGTGMNTEAFF | TGTGCCAGCAGCGGGACAGGGATGAACACTGAAGCTTTCTTT
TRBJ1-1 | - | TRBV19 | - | CASSKHKGKAFF | TGTGCCAGTAGTAAACATAAGGGGAAAGCTTTCTTT
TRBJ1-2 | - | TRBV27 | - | CASSLVQGSGGYTF | TGTGCCAGCAGTTTAGTTCAGGGATCGGGCGGCTACACCTTC
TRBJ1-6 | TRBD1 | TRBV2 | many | CASSVQGSLSPLHF | TGTGCCAGCAGTGTACAGGGGTCCCTTTCACCCCTCCACTTT
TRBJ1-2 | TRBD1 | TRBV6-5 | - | CASSQGAYGYTF | TGTGCCAGCAGCCAGGGGGCTTATGGCTACACCTTC
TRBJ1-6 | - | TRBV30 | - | CAWSVTRGNSPLHF | TGTGCCTGGAGTGTAACCAGGGGCAATTCACCCCTCCACTTT
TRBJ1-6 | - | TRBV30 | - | CAWSKGGNSPLHF | TGTGCCTGGAGTAAGGGGGGGAATTCACCCCTCCACTTT
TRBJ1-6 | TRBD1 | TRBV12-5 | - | CASGSRDSRNSPLHF | TGTGCTAGTGGCTCGAGGGACAGTCGGAATTCACCCCTCCACTTT